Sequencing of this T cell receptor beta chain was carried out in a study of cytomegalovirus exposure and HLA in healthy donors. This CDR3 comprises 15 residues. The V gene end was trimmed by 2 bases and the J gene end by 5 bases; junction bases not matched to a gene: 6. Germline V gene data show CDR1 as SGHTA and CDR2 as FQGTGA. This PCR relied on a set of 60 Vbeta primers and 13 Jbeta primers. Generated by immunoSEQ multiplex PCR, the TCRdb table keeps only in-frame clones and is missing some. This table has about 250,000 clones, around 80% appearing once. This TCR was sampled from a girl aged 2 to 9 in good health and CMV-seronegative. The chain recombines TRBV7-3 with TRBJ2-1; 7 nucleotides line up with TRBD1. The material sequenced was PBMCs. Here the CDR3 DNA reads TGTGCCAGCAGCTTACCGGGACAGCCAAACAATGAGCAGTTCTTC. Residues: CASSLPGQPNNEQFF. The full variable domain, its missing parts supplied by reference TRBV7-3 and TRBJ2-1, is GAGVSQTPSNKVTEKGKYVELRCDPISGHTALYWYRQSLGQGPEFLIYFQGTGAADDSGLPNDRFFAVRPEGSVSTLKIQRTERGDSAVYLCASSLPGQPNNEQFFGPGTRLTVL.